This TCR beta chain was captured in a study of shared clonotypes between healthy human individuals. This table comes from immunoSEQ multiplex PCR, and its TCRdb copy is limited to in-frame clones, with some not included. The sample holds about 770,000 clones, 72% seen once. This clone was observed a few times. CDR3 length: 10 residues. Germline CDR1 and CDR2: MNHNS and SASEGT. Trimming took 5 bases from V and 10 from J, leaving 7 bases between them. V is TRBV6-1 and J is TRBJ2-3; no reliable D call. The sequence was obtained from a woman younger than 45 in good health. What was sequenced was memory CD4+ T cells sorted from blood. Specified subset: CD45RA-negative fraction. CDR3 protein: CASSYKAQYF. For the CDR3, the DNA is TGTGCCAGCAGTTATAAGGCGCAGTATTTT.